This T cell receptor (beta chain) was sequenced for a study of OX40 agonist ivuxolimab in advanced cancers. Clones were sequenced by immunoSEQ multiplex PCR, and TCRdb holds only the in-frame ones, with some missing. Of just under 20,000 clones listed, 75% to 85% are singletons. Germline CDR1 reads SGHTA; CDR2 reads FQGNSA. This CDR3 spans 14 amino acids. V was cut by 1 base and J by 5 bases, with 11 bases left in between. The chain uses TRBV7-2 and TRBJ1-2; weak D call: TRBD1 (6 bases). The TCR comes from an adult with an advanced solid tumor such as melanoma, head and neck, liver or kidney cancer. The sample here was CD4+ or CD8+ T cells sorted from blood, taken in a trial of the OX40 agonist ivuxolimab. The CDR3, as DNA: TGTGCCAGCAGCTTAGGTCGGGGGGCGTATGGCTACACCTTC. As protein: CASSLGRGAYGYTF. The variable domain in full, with the rest retrieved from reference TRBV7-2 and TRBJ1-2, is GAGVSQSPSNKVTEKGKDVELRCDPISGHTALYWYRQSLGQGLEFLIYFQGNSAPDKSGLPSDRFSAERTGGSVSTLTIQRTQQEDSAVYLCASSLGRGAYGYTFGSGTRLTVV.